This T cell receptor beta chain comes out of a study of T cell responses to AZD1222 COVID-19 vaccine. The method was immunoSEQ multiplex PCR; TCRdb's version includes in-frame clones alone and lacks a portion of them. This table has about 140,000 clones, approximately 92% appearing once. Germline-derived CDR1 and CDR2 are SEHNR and FQNEAQ (reference sequence). With 5 bases clipped from V and 8 bases from J, the junction kept 6 bases outside the gene matches. The CDR3 contains 13 residues. Only one count was recorded for this clone. This TCR derives from an adult in good health. The V gene is TRBV7-9, the J gene TRBJ2-1, with TRBD2 identical over 7 bases. The material was peripheral blood, obtained on day 0 of AZD1222 vaccination. The CDR3 loop is CASSQRGRDEQFF. The DNA of the CDR3 is TGTGCCAGCAGCCAGCGGGGACGGGATGAGCAGTTCTTC.